This TCR beta chain was documented in a study of T cell responses to AZD1222 COVID-19 vaccine (dated by TCRdb to about 2021). With respect to the entire study: TCR sequencing covered 230 to 250 trial participants: roughly 200 given two doses of AZD1222 and 26 given two doses of MenACWY control vaccine. Enrollment into the trials was organized by age into subgroups of 18-55, 56-69 and 70-plus years, and those subgroups contained 148, 28 and 57 TCR-sequenced participants, respectively.

The paper's findings and limits, for the study overall: A significant rise in spike-specific TCR breadth and depth was observed after two AZD1222 doses relative to day 0 and relative to MenACWY recipients. Most participants were white British and females outnumbered males, and the authors suggested that clonal diversity may have been underestimated. The whole spike protein was spanned by vaccine-associated CD4 TCRs, and dominant responses were seen in regions 160-218 and 743-854. Reportedly, almost half of the unique spike-specific TCRs recognized epitopes lying outside the regions that are mutated in the B.1.351 and B.1.1.7 variants. Because no samples from the day 14 peak response were available, repertoires could be characterized only after the peak T cell response. In the small 56-69-year group, the increase in depth fell short of significance, most likely because of low power. Only five or six AZD1222 recipients were SARS-CoV-2 seropositive at baseline, limiting conclusions about previously exposed vaccinees.

The sample's time point label is to be understood as: about 28 days (+/-7) after the second vaccine dose. AZD1222 recipients whose second dose came at about 4 weeks and those whose second dose came at about 12 weeks were combined into one group, since spike-specific TCR depth and breadth did not differ between the two schedules. Vaccinee samples were obtained from the UK trials COV001 and COV002, which included a single-blind randomized controlled phase 2/3 trial of AZD1222 (ChAdOx1 nCoV-19) in healthy adults. Trial participant PBMC samples were collected at day 0 and day 28 after the second dose for TCRbeta chain sequencing. Regarding this clone: The clone's antigen remains unknown. No much larger clonotype is one base removed from it; base qualities were not supplied.

The CDR3 regions of human TCRbeta chains were subjected to immunosequencing. The study's own analysis went as follows. Repertoire TCRs were checked for matches against a reference library of SARS-CoV-2-specific TCRs that had been generated using the MIRA antigen-specificity platform. Breadth meant the fraction of unique TCRs that were SARS-CoV-2-associated, whereas depth meant the fraction of total T cells that were SARS-CoV-2-associated. Each spike-specific TCR was assigned to its reactive spike region and to a CD4 or CD8 class using the MIRA data. Log10-transformed breadth and depth values were compared by one-way ANOVA with Sidak's multiple comparisons tests. What TCRdb holds here is the immuneACCESS table cut down to in-frame rearrangements. Part of the clones is not present; checked against another copy, under half of the missing clones reflect an unresolved V gene, and the others are unexplained. V and J calls and clone size are given by that table; D and trimming were obtained from the DNA. The sample table records around 120,000 clones; around 83% of these occur just once. The ten largest account for 17% of the sample.

The input for sequencing was peripheral blood, taken 28 days after the second AZD1222 dose. The receptor comes from an adult who received the AZD1222 COVID-19 vaccine.

The encoded CDR3 is CASSYRGTGELFF. The sequenced DNA: TGTGCCAGCAGCTACAGGGGGACCGGGGAGCTGTTTTTT. The rearrangement combines TRBV7-3 with TRBJ2-2; 8 of the junction bases match TRBD1. The germline V gene sets CDR1 to SGHTA and CDR2 to FQGTGA. Trimming takes 4 bases off V and 5 bases off J; junction bases not matched to a gene: 0. Reading from cysteine to phenylalanine, the CDR3 counts 13 amino acids. The only DNA kept is the CDR3, 39 bases in frame from the first base. Here the CDR3 is joined to the reference TRBV7-3 and TRBJ2-2 genes, and the full variable domain is: GAGVSQTPSNKVTEKGKYVELRCDPISGHTALYWYRQSLGQGPEFLIYFQGTGAADDSGLPNDRFFAVRPEGSVSTLKIQRTERGDSAVYLCASSYRGTGELFFGEGSRLTVL.